Following are 31 T cell receptor beta chains from one sample sequenced in a study of T cells after posttransplantation cyclophosphamide. Libraries were prepared by immunoSEQ multiplex PCR; TCRdb keeps only in-frame clonotypes and omits some of them. The profile shows more than 50,000 clones, just over 85% of them singletons. The sample consisted of PBMCs. The receptor set was obtained from a man aged 30-40 years with a blood cancer, CMV-positive, and with a related stem cell donor.

V and J are TRBV5-1 and TRBJ2-5; 12 bases fit TRBD2. Trimming removed 5 bases from V and 5 bases from J; junction bases left unmatched: 4. Germline CDR1 reads SGHRS; CDR2 reads YFSETQ. The CDR3 is 14 amino acids. In DNA form, the CDR3 reads TGCGCCAGCAGGACTAGCGGGAGTTTGGAGACCCAGTACTTC. Translation gives CASRTSGSLETQYF.

V is TRBV5-1 and J is TRBJ2-7, with D tentatively TRBD2 (6 bases). The CDR3 contains 14 residues. CDR1 is SGHRS and CDR2 is YFSETQ in the germline V gene. V shed 0 bases and J shed 3 bases, with 10 bases lying between them. The CDR3 bases are TGCGCCAGCAGCTTGGTGGGAGGTCGCTACGAGCAGTACTTC. It codes for CASSLVGGRYEQYF.

The V gene is TRBV7-8, the J gene TRBJ1-5; no clear D gene. The CDR3 is 17 amino acids. CDR1 is SGHVS and CDR2 is FQNEAQ in the germline V gene. Trimming took off 5 bases at V and 2 bases at J, with 19 bases between the two ends. CDR3 residues: CASSAGGLGPGNQPQHF. The CDR3 DNA reads as TGTGCCAGCAGCGCCGGCGGGTTAGGTCCGGGCAATCAGCCCCAGCATTTT.

The table lists this clone with a count of one. J is TRBJ2-1 and V is TRBV5-1; TRBD2 aligns across 8 bases. The CDR3 extends over 19 amino acids. V dropped 3 bases and J dropped 5; count of bases not matched to a gene: 19. Per germline, CDR1 SGHRS and CDR2 YFSETQ. The DNA for the CDR3 is TGCGCCAGCAGCTCAGGGATTCTAGCGGGCTTGGTCAAGAACAATGAGCAGTTCTTC. Translating gives CASSSGILAGLVKNNEQFF. Looking up the rest from reference TRBV5-1 and TRBJ2-1 gives the full variable domain: KAGVTQTPRYLIKTRGQQVTLSCSPISGHRSVSWYQQTPGQGLQFLFEYFSETQRNKGNFPGRFSGRQFSNSRSEMNVSTLELGDSALYLCASSSGILAGLVKNNEQFFGPGTRLTVL.

This sequence joins TRBV6-5 and TRBJ2-1, with 12 bases matching TRBD2. The trim removed 4 bases at V and 9 bases at J, leaving 4 bases unmatched. CDR3 length: 14 residues. CDR1 MNHEY and CDR2 SVGAGI come from the germline V gene. CDR3 region: CASSSSGRAVEQFF. The CDR3 DNA follows: TGTGCCAGCAGTTCTAGCGGGAGGGCCGTTGAGCAGTTCTTC.

The chain has TRBV27 and TRBJ2-7; D ambiguous. The germline CDR1 and CDR2 sequences are MNHEY and SMNVEV (reference sequence). CDR3 length: 14 amino acids. Trimming took off 5 bases at V and 1 base at J, with 12 bases between the two ends. The CDR3 sequence: CASSPTGFSYEQYF. CDR3 coding DNA: TGTGCCAGCAGTCCCACGGGTTTTTCCTACGAGCAGTACTTC.

CDR3 protein: CASSLSGLGTGELFF. The CDR3 DNA sequence: TGTGCCAGCAGCCTATCGGGGTTAGGCACCGGGGAGCTGTTTTTT. The rearrangement uses TRBV7-6 and TRBJ2-2, with a weak D call TRBD2 (5 bases). CDR1 and CDR2 from the germline V gene are SGHVS and FNYEAQ. Trimming took 5 bases from V and 4 from J, leaving 14 bases between them. The CDR3 extends over 15 amino acids.

This sequence joins TRBV6-1 and TRBJ2-7; 7 positions agree with TRBD2. The CDR3 runs to 12 residues. Germline loops: CDR1 MNHNS, CDR2 SASEGT. With 6 bases clipped from V and 5 bases from J, the junction kept 4 bases outside the gene matches. CDR3 DNA sequence: TGTGCCAGCAGGATGGGGGGGGACGAGCAGTACTTC. It codes for CASRMGGDEQYF.

The chain employs TRBV27 and TRBJ2-7; D unclear. Germline lookup yields CDR1 MNHEY and CDR2 SMNVEV (reference sequence). The ends were cut back, 4 bases at V and 4 bases at J, with 11 bases in the middle. CDR3 length: 13 amino acids. The CDR3 spells CASSSVLWYEQYF. DNA of the CDR3: TGTGCCAGCAGTTCCGTTCTATGGTACGAGCAGTACTTC.

V and J are TRBV5-6 and TRBJ2-7; D is possibly TRBD1 (5 bases). The CDR3 is 11 residues long. V lost 9 bases and J 6 bases, leaving 13 bases between the germline ends. Germline-derived CDR1 and CDR2 are SGHDT and YYEEEE. The CDR3 region is CATPQGSEQYF. CDR3 coding DNA: TGTGCCACCCCTCAGGGATCCGAGCAGTACTTC.

The chain joins TRBV7-3 to TRBJ2-1; the match to TRBD2 covers 8 bases. V shed 3 bases and J 3 bases; nucleotides not matched to a gene: 4. CDR3 size: 15 residues. From germline, CDR1 is SGHTA and CDR2 FQGTGA. The CDR3 protein is CASSLSLAGYNEQFF. The CDR3 nucleotides read TGTGCCAGCAGCTTGAGCCTAGCGGGCTACAATGAGCAGTTCTTC.

The rearrangement uses TRBV7-8 and TRBJ2-3; TRBD2 aligns across 8 bases. The V gene's germline CDR1 is SGHVS and CDR2 FQNEAQ. Losses at the gene ends were 1 base for V and 4 bases for J; bases not matched to a gene: 4. The CDR3 is 15 residues long. CDR3 protein: CASSLGFSGADTQYF. CDR3 in DNA: TGTGCCAGCAGCTTAGGGTTTAGCGGGGCAGATACGCAGTATTTT.

This rearrangement joins TRBV27 to TRBJ1-1; TRBD1 agrees at 7 bases. The CDR3 consists of 14 residues. V lost 3 bases, J lost 9 bases, and 10 bases stayed unmatched. Germline lookup yields CDR1 MNHEY and CDR2 SMNVEV (reference sequence). CDR3 residues: CASSFQGNRGQAFF. Written as DNA, the CDR3 is TGTGCCAGCAGTTTTCAGGGTAACAGGGGACAAGCTTTCTTT.

J is TRBJ1-1 and V is TRBV6-1; tentative D call: TRBD1 (5 bases). The CDR3 runs to 13 residues. The V end lost 5 bases, the J end lost 12 bases, and 19 bases lay between the germline ends. In germline, CDR1 is MNHNS, CDR2 SASEGT. In DNA form, the CDR3 reads TGTGCCAGCAGTCAGCAAGGCGGGACGGGAACTTTCTTT. This translates into CASSQQGGTGTFF.

This clone has only a few counts. The chain is built from TRBV12-2 and TRBJ2-5; TRBD2, the D gene given by the table, was not confirmed from the DNA. TRBV12-2 is tagged as a pseudogene. This CDR3 is built from 19 residues. CDR3 sequence reads: CASRLSGGSPGGVGETQYF. CDR3 in DNA: TGTGCAAGTCGCTTAAGTGGCGGCAGCCCCGGAGGGGTGGGAGAGACCCAGTACTTC.

The rearrangement links TRBV6-5 to TRBJ2-3, with D perhaps matching TRBD2 (6 bases). Germline CDR1 is MNHEY and CDR2 is SVGAGI. V lost 2 bases and J 5 bases, leaving 14 bases between the germline ends. The CDR3 covers 15 residues. The chain's CDR3 is CASSYSAGSQDTQYF. CDR3 in DNA: TGTGCCAGCAGTTACAGTGCGGGATCACAAGATACGCAGTATTTT.

J is TRBJ1-5 and V is TRBV18, with TRBD1 matching over 11 bases. Germline CDR1 reads KGHSH; CDR2 reads LQKENI. After removal of 2 bases from V and 6 bases from J, the junction contained 0 bases not matched to a gene. The CDR3 sequence is 14 residues long. CDR3 loop: CASSPGQGAQPQHF. In nucleotides, the CDR3 is TGTGCCAGCTCACCAGGACAGGGGGCTCAGCCCCAGCATTTT.

V is TRBV19 and J is TRBJ2-1, with D possibly being TRBD2 (6 bases). V lost 7 bases and J lost 7, with 20 bases in between. Germline V gene lookup returns CDR1 LNHDA and CDR2 SQIVND (reference sequence). This CDR3 region has 15 residues. The CDR3 here is CASILGGLLDNEQFF. In DNA, the CDR3 is TGTGCCAGTATCCTGGGGGGACTCCTTGATAATGAGCAGTTCTTC.

This chain joins TRBV19 and TRBJ1-4; D remains ambiguous. With 8 bases removed from V and 8 bases from J, the gap between germline ends came to 15 bases. Germline CDR1 is LNHDA and CDR2 is SQIVND (reference sequence). The CDR3 consists of 13 residues. CDR3: CASGFNSNEKLFF. The CDR3, as DNA: TGTGCCAGTGGTTTTAACTCCAACGAAAAACTGTTTTTT.

V and J are TRBV7-9 and TRBJ1-1, with TRBD1 as a possible D gene (5 bases). Germline CDR1 is SEHNR and CDR2 is FQNEAQ (reference sequence). The V and J ends lost 6 bases and 6 bases respectively, with 14 bases between them. This CDR3 contains 13 residues. The CDR3 here is CASSLQGEAEAFF. CDR3 nucleotide sequence: TGTGCCAGCAGTTTGCAGGGTGAGGCTGAAGCTTTCTTT.

This rearrangement joins TRBV9 to TRBJ2-7; 8 positions agree with TRBD1. J was trimmed by 3 bases and V by 0 bases; bases with no gene match: 5. Germline V gene sequence: CDR1 SGDLS, CDR2 YYNGEE. This CDR3 is built from 15 residues. As DNA, the CDR3 is TGTGCCAGCAGCGTAGGGGACAGGACTTTCTACGAGCAGTACTTC. It translates to CASSVGDRTFYEQYF.

This clone was counted a single time. J is TRBJ2-1 and V is TRBV4-3, with TRBD2 identical over 12 bases. Germline V gene lookup returns CDR1 LGHNA and CDR2 YSLEER. V lost 4 bases and J lost 4; bases outside the gene matches: 2. The CDR3 spans 15 residues. CDR3 residues: CASSLTSGRYNEQFF. DNA of the CDR3: TGCGCCAGCAGCCTTACTAGCGGGAGGTACAATGAGCAGTTCTTC.

The chain has TRBV6-5 and TRBJ2-7; weak D call: TRBD1 (5 bases). This CDR3 spans 15 amino acids. Germline CDR1 MNHEY, CDR2 SVGAGI. Trimming removed 6 bases at V and 2 bases at J, with 17 bases between. The DNA of the CDR3 is TGTGCCAGCAGGGCAGGGTACATTTCAACCTACGAGCAGTACTTC. It encodes CASRAGYISTYEQYF.

The chain uses TRBV25-1 and TRBJ2-5, with D possibly TRBD2 on 5 matching bases. Trimming pared 6 bases from V and 5 bases from J, leaving 10 bases between. Looked up from germline, CDR1 is MGHDK and CDR2 is SYGVNS. This CDR3 has 12 amino acids. CDR3 residues: CASSRGWETQYF. The CDR3 nucleotides are TGTGCCAGCAGCCGAGGGTGGGAGACCCAGTACTTC.

This CDR3 reads CASSVEESDYGYTF. CDR3 nucleotides: TGTGCCAGCAGCGTAGAGGAGTCAGACTATGGCTACACCTTC. V and J are TRBV9 and TRBJ1-2, with D unclear. Between the trimmed V and J ends, which lost 0 bases and 3 bases, there was a span of 9 bases. Germline CDR1 is SGDLS and CDR2 is YYNGEE. The CDR3 totals 14 residues.

The CDR3 DNA sequence: TGTGCCAGCTCTAGCGGGAGCACAGATACGCAGTATTTT. It is translated as CASSSGSTDTQYF. This chain uses TRBV7-9 with TRBJ2-3, with 8 bases fitting TRBD2. CDR1 SEHNR and CDR2 FQNEAQ come from the germline V gene (reference sequence). V lost 8 bases and J lost 0; bases outside the gene matches: 1. The CDR3 is made up of 13 amino acids.

The rearrangement uses TRBV19 and TRBJ1-5; unclear D gene. The V and J ends lost 3 bases and 0 bases respectively, with 12 bases between them. The CDR3 loop spans 16 amino acids. Germline loops: CDR1 LNHDA, CDR2 SQIVND (reference sequence). CDR3 DNA: TGTGCCAGTAGTATCTTGGAGGCGTATAGCAATCAGCCCCAGCATTTT. Translated, it gives CASSILEAYSNQPQHF. The full variable domain, completed using reference TRBV19 and TRBJ1-5, is DGGITQSPKYLFRKEGQNVTLSCEQNLNHDAMYWYRQDPGQGLRLIYYSQIVNDFQKGDIAEGYSVSREKKESFPLTVTSAQKNPTAFYLCASSILEAYSNQPQHFGDGTRLSIL.

The V and J genes are TRBV5-6 and TRBJ1-4; 9 nucleotides align to TRBD1. The J segment lost 8 bases and the V segment lost 2 bases, leaving 1 base of the junction unmatched. CDR3 size: 13 residues. Looked up from germline, CDR1 is SGHDT and CDR2 is YYEEEE. The CDR3 DNA is TGTGCCAGCAGCTTAGACAGGGGGGAAAAACTGTTTTTT. Its translation is CASSLDRGEKLFF. Full variable domain (rest looked up from reference TRBV5-6 and TRBJ1-4): DAGVTQSPTHLIKTRGQQVTLRCSPKSGHDTVSWYQQALGQGPQFIFQYYEEEERQRGNFPDRFSGHQFPNYSSELNVNALLLGDSALYLCASSLDRGEKLFFGSGTQLSVL.

The chain has TRBV27 and TRBJ2-7; D remains unclear. V dropped 1 base and J dropped 0 bases, with 7 bases sitting between them. Germline CDR1 is MNHEY and CDR2 is SMNVEV (reference sequence). The CDR3 spans 14 residues. CDR3 amino acids: CASSLYPSSYEQYF. CDR3 coding DNA: TGTGCCAGCAGTTTATATCCCAGCTCCTACGAGCAGTACTTC.

The chain couples TRBV28 to TRBJ1-5; TRBD1 might be the D (6 bases). Germline V gives CDR1 MDHEN, CDR2 SYDVKM. V was pared by 6 bases and J by 4 bases, with 7 bases between. The CDR3 covers 12 residues. DNA for the CDR3: TGTGCCAGCAGGGACAGTAATCAGCCCCAGCATTTT. Protein product: CASRDSNQPQHF.

The J gene is TRBJ2-5, the V gene TRBV30, with D maybe TRBD1 (6 bases). The better agreement between TRBJ2-7 and the DNA end casts doubt on the J call. Germline CDR1 and CDR2: GTSNPN and SVGIG (reference sequence). The CDR3 spans 15 residues. DNA for the CDR3: TGTGCCTGGAGGGGTCACAGGGCCTCCCCCTACGAGCAGTACTTC. As protein: CAWRGHRASPYEQYF.